These T cell receptor beta chains were read from a single sample in a study of blood T cell repertoires in COVID-19. Data came from immunoSEQ multiplex PCR; TCRdb stores just in-frame clones and leaves some out. The profile shows about 230,000 clones, 84% of them singletons. Sequenced input: PBMCs or T cells enriched from blood (not recorded which). Receptors originate from a man between 60 and 70 years old who had recovered from COVID-19. Each CDR3 is given with its conserved first and last residue. The D gene is left open where the match is weak. Clone size is not always given. Where it is, it says once, few, many or a class for expanded clones.

d_gene	v_gene	j_gene	abundance	CDR3aa	CDR3nt
TRBD2	TRBV2	TRBJ2-3	NA	CASRTEGLAGGDF	TGTGCCAGCAGGACGGAAGGACTAGCGGGGGGGGATTTT
TRBD2	TRBV27	TRBJ2-6	NA	CATRTSPNSGANVLTF	TGTGCCACCAGGACTAGTCCAAACTCTGGGGCCAACGTCCTGACTTTC
NA	TRBV7-9	TRBJ1-2	NA	CASSSDSYGYTF	TGTGCCAGCAGCTCCGACAGCTATGGCTACACCTTC
NA	TRBV7-9	TRBJ2-7	NA	CASSLGSPVQYF	TGTGCCAGCAGCTTAGGTAGTCCGGTGCAGTACTTC
TRBD2	TRBV4-2	TRBJ2-3	NA	CASSQEWTSGVIFRDTQYF	TGTGCCAGCAGCCAAGAATGGACTAGCGGGGTCATATTTAGAGATACGCAGTATTTT
TRBD1	TRBV4-3	TRBJ1-3	NA	CASSQAGGAGNTIYF	TGCGCCAGCAGCCAAGCAGGGGGTGCTGGGAACACCATATATTTT
NA	TRBV18	TRBJ1-1	NA	CASSPRGDTEAFF	TGTGCCAGCTCACCCCGGGGAGACACTGAAGCTTTCTTT
NA	TRBV27	TRBJ1-5	NA	CASSQIGGQPQHF	TGTGCCAGCAGTCAAATAGGCGGACAGCCCCAGCATTTT
TRBD2	TRBV18	TRBJ2-1	once	CASSPPLSGGALEQFF	TGTGCCAGCTCACCACCTCTCAGCGGGGGGGCTCTAGAGCAGTTCTTC
NA	TRBV7-8	TRBJ2-2	once	CASSAIGVNTGELFF	TGTGCCAGCAGCGCCATCGGGGTGAACACCGGGGAGCTGTTTTTT
TRBD1	TRBV6-1	TRBJ2-7	NA	CASSEYGQGVNEQYF	TGTGCCAGCAGTGAATACGGACAGGGGGTTAACGAGCAGTACTTC
NA	TRBV7-9	TRBJ2-7	NA	CASSRQTYEQYF	TGTGCCAGCAGCCGACAGACCTACGAGCAGTACTTC
NA	TRBV19	TRBJ2-7	NA	CASSIYGPNYEQYF	TGTGCCAGTAGTATTTATGGGCCTAATTACGAGCAGTACTTC
NA	TRBV7-6	TRBJ1-5	NA	CASSLGQGVGQPQHF	TGTGCCAGCAGCTTAGGTCAAGGGGTGGGTCAGCCCCAGCATTTT
TRBD2	TRBV19	TRBJ2-1	once	CASSVVAGGYNEQFF	TGTGCCAGTAGTGTTGTAGCGGGGGGGTACAATGAGCAGTTCTTC
NA	TRBV7-2	TRBJ1-2	few	CASRRGVNYGYTF	TGTGCCAGCAGACGCGGGGTTAACTATGGCTACACCTTC
NA	TRBV6-2/TRBV6-3	TRBJ2-5	NA	CASSPLGLIEETQYF	TGTGCCAGCAGCCCCCTCGGACTAATAGAAGAGACCCAGTACTTC
NA	TRBV7-2	TRBJ2-1	once	CASSKSTGLGNEQFF	TGTGCCAGCAGCAAGAGTACGGGGTTGGGGAATGAGCAGTTCTTC
TRBD1	TRBV12-5	TRBJ1-1	NA	CASGSYRGQMNTEAFF	TGTGCTAGTGGTTCCTACAGGGGGCAGATGAACACTGAAGCTTTCTTT
TRBD2	TRBV5-5	TRBJ2-1	NA	CASSLLAGSYNEQFF	TGTGCCAGCAGCTTGCTAGCGGGTTCGTACAATGAGCAGTTCTTC
NA	TRBV3-1/TRBV3-2	TRBJ1-2	NA	CASSLAPGTYGYTF	TGTGCCAGCAGCCTAGCACCGGGAACTTATGGCTACACCTTC
TRBD1	TRBV7-2	TRBJ1-6	few	CASSGTVNSPLHF	TGTGCCAGCAGCGGGACAGTTAATTCACCCCTCCACTTT
NA	TRBV12-3/TRBV12-4	TRBJ2-3	few	CASSYSLANTQYF	TGTGCCAGCAGTTATAGTTTAGCAAATACGCAGTATTTT
NA	TRBV11-3	TRBJ1-3	NA	CASSLSRGPGNTIYF	TGTGCCAGCAGCTTGAGCAGGGGACCTGGAAACACCATATATTTT
TRBD1	TRBV19	TRBJ1-4	few	CASSISRGRQDEKLFF	TGTGCCAGTAGTATATCTAGGGGGCGCCAGGATGAAAAACTGTTTTTT
TRBD1	TRBV28	TRBJ2-7	NA	CASSDETGGSAYEQYF	TGTGCCAGCAGTGACGAGACAGGGGGGAGCGCCTACGAGCAGTACTTC
TRBD2	TRBV5-1	TRBJ2-7	once	CASSLQRGGSYEQYF	TGCGCCAGCAGCTTGCAGCGGGGGGGGTCCTACGAGCAGTACTTC
NA	TRBV6-2/TRBV6-3	TRBJ1-4	NA	CASSTGRGNEKLFF	TGTGCCAGCAGCACCGGACGGGGAAATGAAAAACTGTTTTTT
TRBD1	TRBV29-1	TRBJ1-1	NA	CSATGGETEAFF	TGCAGCGCTACAGGGGGTGAGACTGAAGCTTTCTTT
TRBD1	TRBV7-2	TRBJ2-3	NA	CASSQDRGHADTQYF	TGTGCCAGCAGCCAGGACAGGGGGCACGCAGATACGCAGTATTTT
NA	TRBV19	TRBJ1-5	NA	CASSIQGTSYSNQPQHF	TGTGCCAGTAGTATACAGGGGACCTCTTATAGCAATCAGCCCCAGCATTTT
NA	TRBV9	TRBJ1-1	few	CASSVEGGTEAFF	TGTGCCAGCAGCGTAGAAGGGGGCACTGAAGCTTTCTTT
TRBD1	TRBV19	TRBJ2-4	NA	CASSRAGQGAAKNIQYF	TGTGCCAGTAGTAGGGCAGGACAGGGGGCGGCCAAAAACATTCAGTACTTC
NA	TRBV11-3	TRBJ2-5	NA	CASSLGGDNQETQYF	TGTGCCAGCAGCTTGGGGGGGGACAACCAAGAGACCCAGTACTTC
TRBD1	TRBV14	TRBJ2-3	once	CASRRTGGPNTDTQYF	TGTGCCAGCAGGCGGACAGGGGGCCCCAACACAGATACGCAGTATTTT
TRBD1	TRBV18	TRBJ1-2	NA	CASSPVGDRLDYGYTF	TGTGCCAGCTCACCGGTCGGGGACAGACTAGACTATGGCTACACCTTC
TRBD1	TRBV6-6	TRBJ2-7	NA	CASTQQGALYEQYF	TGTGCCAGCACCCAACAGGGGGCCCTCTACGAGCAGTACTTC
TRBD1	TRBV5-1	TRBJ2-7	NA	CASSLGQGEYEQYF	TGCGCCAGCAGCTTGGGACAGGGGGAATACGAGCAGTACTTC
TRBD1	TRBV5-1	TRBJ1-1	NA	CASSLSGTGNTEAFF	TGCGCCAGCAGCTTGTCGGGGACAGGGAACACTGAAGCTTTCTTT
NA	TRBV10-3	TRBJ1-2	NA	CAISEASQGLYGYTF	TGTGCCATCAGTGAGGCCTCTCAGGGGCTCTATGGCTACACCTTC
NA	TRBV6-5	TRBJ1-1	NA	CASSFLQGGTEAFF	TGTGCCAGCAGTTTTTTACAGGGTGGGACTGAAGCTTTCTTT
NA	TRBV5-1	TRBJ2-5	NA	CASSSQGIQETQYF	TGCGCCAGCAGCTCCCAGGGTATCCAAGAGACCCAGTACTTC
TRBD1	TRBV19	TRBJ1-1	NA	CASSNKQGAKNTEAFF	TGTGCCAGTAGCAACAAACAGGGGGCGAAGAACACTGAAGCTTTCTTT
NA	TRBV11-3	TRBJ1-5	NA	CASSLVPLAHQPQHF	TGTGCCAGCAGCTTAGTTCCTCTAGCCCATCAGCCCCAGCATTTT
NA	TRBV5-5	TRBJ2-5	NA	CASSFSGNQETQYF	TGTGCCAGCAGCTTTTCGGGGAACCAAGAGACCCAGTACTTC
TRBD2	TRBV10-2	TRBJ2-1	NA	CASAFPFSGGAYNEQFF	TGCGCCAGCGCGTTTCCCTTTAGCGGGGGGGCCTACAATGAGCAGTTCTTC
NA	TRBV2	TRBJ2-3	NA	CASSGLSGRPDRTNTDTQYF	TGTGCCAGCAGTGGTTTATCTGGTCGGCCGGACAGGACTAACACAGATACGCAGTATTTT
TRBD2	TRBV5-8	TRBJ2-2	NA	CASSWTSGVIVNTGELFF	TGTGCCAGCAGCTGGACTAGCGGGGTGATCGTGAACACCGGGGAGCTGTTTTTT
TRBD2	TRBV7-2	TRBJ2-1	once	CASSLEAGGREQFF	TGTGCCAGCAGCTTAGAGGCGGGGGGCCGGGAGCAGTTCTTC
NA	TRBV2	TRBJ2-2	NA	CASSGTTGELFF	TGTGCCAGCAGTGGGACAACCGGGGAGCTGTTTTTT
NA	TRBV27	TRBJ2-7	NA	CASSRSGYGYEQYF	TGTGCCAGCAGCCGTTCAGGGTACGGCTACGAGCAGTACTTC
TRBD2	TRBV10-1	TRBJ2-5	NA	CASSLLAGSGETQYF	TGCGCCAGCAGCCTACTAGCGGGAAGCGGAGAGACCCAGTACTTC
TRBD1	TRBV19	TRBJ2-6	once	CASSIQGQSSGANVLTF	TGTGCCAGTAGTATACAGGGACAGTCTTCTGGGGCCAACGTCCTGACTTTC
NA	TRBV3-1/TRBV3-2	TRBJ1-2	NA	CASSREGTPYGYTF	TGTGCCAGCAGCCGAGAAGGGACACCCTATGGCTACACCTTC
TRBD2	TRBV15	TRBJ2-2	NA	CATSRLLGGGRSGELFF	TGTGCCACCAGCAGACTCCTTGGGGGGGGTCGATCCGGGGAGCTGTTTTTT
TRBD2	TRBV10-3	TRBJ2-1	few	CAISAAGTSGGNEQFF	TGTGCCATCAGTGCAGCCGGGACTAGCGGGGGGAATGAGCAGTTCTTC
NA	TRBV11-3	TRBJ2-1	NA	CASSFRGSYNEQFF	TGTGCCAGCAGCTTCAGGGGATCCTACAATGAGCAGTTCTTC
NA	TRBV7-2	TRBJ1-2	NA	CASSSTVGRDPNYGYTF	TGTGCCAGCAGCTCAACGGTCGGACGGGATCCAAACTATGGCTACACCTTC
NA	TRBV2	TRBJ1-1	few	CASSDQQGTEAFF	TGTGCCAGCAGTGACCAACAGGGCACTGAAGCTTTCTTT
NA	TRBV2	TRBJ1-2	NA	CASSEGGSVGYTF	TGTGCCAGCAGTGAGGGGGGTTCGGTTGGCTACACCTTC